What follows is one T cell receptor (beta chain) and its context. Its antigen is still unknown. The germline V and J ends were trimmed by 10 bases and 1 base, with 19 bases remaining between them. This CDR3 spans 15 amino acids. Germline V gene sequence: CDR1 SGHNT, CDR2 YENEEA. In TCRdb, the reads were re-called with MiXCR into one record per CDR3 protein. This repertoire shows about half a million distinct CDR3 sequences, roughly 34% found once; its top ten account for around a sixth. This sample is part of a study of T cell repertoires in cytomegalovirus infection. Background on the study: Both a matching HLA type and CMV infection were indicated by public TCR beta signatures. Broader study findings: CMV-specific HLA-C-restricted TCR beta clonotypes dominated the ex vivo response. Pooled public TCR beta family frequency picked out CMV carriers with the relevant HLA.

This receptor was taken from a human donor in good health (CMV status not recorded). Some clones in this sample may be carry-over from other donors' samples. The sample was cultured PBMCs, taken from culture after CMV antigen stimulation. This chain joins TRBV11-3 and TRBJ1-1, with D perhaps TRBD1 (5 bases). CDR3 residues: CATSNPPGANTEAFF. In nucleotides, the CDR3 is TGTGCCACCTCAAACCCCCCCGGGGCGAACACTGAAGCTTTCTTT.